This T cell receptor (beta chain) originates from a study of blood T cell repertoires in COVID-19. Study as a whole: Specimens from acute and convalescent COVID-19 originated in the United States, Italy and Spain.

The length of the CDR3 is 15 residues. Germline values: CDR1 LGHDT, CDR2 YNNKEL (reference sequence). The V gene end was trimmed by 4 bases and the J gene end by 8 bases; junction bases not matched to a gene: 7. Profiled with immunoSEQ multiplex PCR; TCRdb holds only in-frame clones, not every one. The sample lists roughly 260,000 clones, roughly 90% seen once, with about 2.5% in the top ten. The chain joins TRBV3-1 (or the pseudogene TRBV3-2) to TRBJ1-6; 8 bases are a match to TRBD1. The clonotype was recovered from a woman aged 25 to 39 with acute COVID-19. Specimen: PBMCs or T cells enriched from blood (not recorded which). This chain's CDR3 is CASSPAQGAYSPLHF. CDR3 DNA sequence: TGTGCCAGCAGCCCAGCTCAGGGGGCTTATTCACCCCTCCACTTT.